This T cell receptor beta chain came from a study of blood T cells in healthy people across ages. Study-wide findings and caveats: Because sorting was not performed, PBMCs prevented conclusive naive versus antigen-experienced comparison. Diversity of TCR beta correlated strongly with naive T cell percentage. Age showed a roughly linear inverse relationship with TCR beta diversity per million T cells.

This clonotype was recorded many times. Its target is unknown. With 4 bases removed from V and 6 bases from J, the gap between germline ends came to 18 bases. CDR1 is SGHTA, CDR2 FQGNSA, per germline. The CDR3 is 15 amino acids. Next came a second PCR, run for about 6 to 12 cycles, which used a sample-barcoded 5' primer along with a J-beta primer mix. Every sample gave at least 2.5 million paired-end reads containing CDR3. In TCRdb, the 5' RACE reads were re-called with MiXCR into one record per CDR3 protein. The sample carries roughly 900,000 distinct CDR3 sequences, 29% recorded once. This chain joins TRBV7-2 and TRBJ2-5; D could derive from TRBD1 or TRBD2 (5 bases each). This TCR was recovered from an elderly woman in good health. The sequencing input was blood. The CDR3 loop reads CASSWRDSGRKTQYF. The CDR3 nucleotides are TGTGCCAGCAGCTGGCGAGACAGCGGACGGAAGACCCAGTACTTC.